This TCR beta chain was obtained from a study of CD8+CD57+ T cells in acquired aplastic anemia. Turning to this clonotype: A junction boundary mismatches the germline segment, possibly from a read error.

Patients picked for sequencing had shown CD8+CD57+ cell expansion detected by flow cytometry. All participating patients were living with severe acquired aplastic anemia. Profiling of TCR beta VDJ combinations and CDR3 sequences used genomic DNA as template. TCRdb ran MiXCR on the reads and lists one entry per CDR3 protein. The sample holds about 200,000 distinct CDR3 sequences, roughly two thirds seen once. This TCR was sampled from a human donor with aplastic anemia. The sequencing sample was made of sorted CD4+, CD8+, or CD8+CD57+ T cells (not recorded which) from PBMCs.

CDR3 bases: TGTGCCAGCAGCTTAGGGACAGGGTCCTACGAGCAGTGCTTC. Translating it yields CASSLGTGSYEQCF. The chain is built from TRBV7-8 and TRBJ2-7; 8 nucleotides line up with TRBD1. The CDR3 is 14 residues long. The germline CDR1 and CDR2 sequences are SGHVS and FQNEAQ.